This T cell receptor (beta chain) stems from a study of T cell repertoires in cytomegalovirus infection. The CDR3 spans 17 residues. Unmatched junction bases numbered 10, after V lost 1 base and J lost 8 bases. Germline-derived CDR1 and CDR2 are SGHAT and FQDESV (reference sequence). TCRdb re-derived calls from the reads in MiXCR, one entry per CDR3 protein. The table has around 770,000 distinct CDR3 sequences, about 29% seen once. Of note for this clonotype: The antigen is not known.

Sequences were derived from cultured CD8+ T cells from PBMCs, sampled from culture after CMV antigen stimulation. The chain links TRBV11-1 to TRBJ2-1, with TRBD2 matching 11 bases. The source of this sequence is a human donor in good health (CMV status not recorded). Some clones in this sample may be carry-over from other donors' samples. Written as DNA, the CDR3 is TGTGCCAGCAGCTTAGTAATAGCGGGGGGGCCTGTCTATGAGCAGTTCTTC. This codes for CASSLVIAGGPVYEQFF. Variable domain in full (rest from reference TRBV11-1 and TRBJ2-1): EAEVAQSPRYKITEKSQAVAFWCDPISGHATLYWYRQILGQGPELLVQFQDESVVDDSQLPKDRFSAERLKGVDSTLKIQPAELGDSAMYLCASSLVIAGGPVYEQFFGPGTRLTVL.